This TCR beta chain was obtained from a study of regulatory T cells in long-lasting Graves disease. This clonotype was seen ten or more times. Its antigen is as yet unknown. General observations from the study: TRBV28, TRBJ1-2 and TRBJ2-5 emerged as the favored segments in persistent disease. Reduced TCR diversity was observed in persistent Graves' patients versus newly diagnosed patients.

Researchers made TCR beta libraries by using iRepertoire HTBI primers and running Arm-PCR on CDR3 regions. TCRdb passed the multiplex PCR reads through MiXCR, listing each CDR3 protein once. In the table there are fewer than 450,000 distinct CDR3 sequences, about a fifth of which are singletons. The sample's time point: persistent/refractory GD, antithyroid drugs over 5 years with positive TRAb. Extracted PBMC RNA gave rise to the TCR library. In Xi'an, China, an endocrinology department was the source of patients. CDR3 length equals 17 residues. Germline V gene sequence: CDR1 KGHSH, CDR2 LQKENI. V lost 1 base to trimming and J lost 1 base, with 16 bases between them.

The chain carries TRBV18 and TRBJ2-5; a possible D gene is TRBD2 (5 bases). This receptor was taken from a female donor with Graves disease. Here the sequenced sample was peripheral blood mononuclear cells (PBMCs), taken when the disease was refractory, from a patient treated with antithyroid drugs. CDR3 sequence (DNA): TGTGCCAGCTCACCACTGCGGGCTTCCGACGGCCAAGAGACCCAGTACTTC. The encoded protein is CASSPLRASDGQETQYF.